Described below is a single T cell receptor beta chain sequence and its context. What it binds is unknown. These data originate in a study of T cells in localized non-small cell lung cancer. Study outcomes and limitations: In adjacent lung appeared a median approximately 57 of the top 100 tumor clones. Longer overall survival associated with higher blood T cell density; shorter survival with higher adjacent-lung clonality.

TCRdb's copy holds only in-frame clones and misses some; the assay was immunoSEQ multiplex PCR. The sample lists tens of thousands of clones, roughly four fifths seen once, with 13% in the top ten. Trimming cost V 0 bases and J 4 bases, with 13 bases left between them. The CDR3 length is 15 residues. Germline assignment: CDR1 SGHRS and CDR2 YFSETQ. This receptor was taken from a female donor over 55 with stage I lung adenocarcinoma. The sequences come from peripheral blood, collected before any cancer treatment. This chain connects TRBV5-1 to TRBJ1-1; D possibly corresponds to TRBD1 (6 bases). The CDR3 reads CASSLETGLSTEAFF. CDR3 nucleotides: TGCGCCAGCAGCTTGGAAACAGGGCTGAGCACTGAAGCTTTCTTT.